These 22 T cell receptor beta chains were sequenced from one sample in a study of T cells in Graves' hyperthyroidism and ophthalmopathy. The investigators amplified TCR beta CDR3 regions from RNA transcripts. Carried out on the TCR CDR3, a first-round RT-PCR used the HTBI primer set. TCRdb passed the multiplex PCR reads through MiXCR, listing each CDR3 protein once. The sample carries about 480,000 distinct CDR3 sequences, 24% recorded once. Sequencing used blood. The origin of the receptors is a young woman with Graves' ophthalmopathy.

This clonotype has only a few counts. The V call is TRBV6-1, the J call TRBJ1-5, with unresolved D. Per the germline V gene, CDR1 is MNHNS and CDR2 is SASEGT. Deletions cut 7 bases from V and 0 bases from J, with 16 bases between. CDR3 length equals 16 residues. The CDR3 protein is CASIKSRINSNQPQHF. CDR3 sequence (DNA): TGTGCCAGCATCAAATCAAGGATCAATAGCAATCAGCCCCAGCATTTT.

The V gene is TRBV19, the J gene TRBJ2-7; TRBD1 agrees at 8 bases. The CDR3 totals 17 residues. The ends lost 5 bases at V and 5 bases at J; junction bases unmatched: 17. Germline V gene data show CDR1 as LNHDA and CDR2 as SQIVND (reference sequence). The CDR3 protein is CASSPGQGSASLHEQYF. CDR3 bases: TGTGCCAGTAGTCCCGGACAGGGATCCGCATCATTGCACGAGCAGTACTTC.

The table lists this clonotype with a few counts. The chain uses TRBV11-1 and TRBJ2-7; D is undetermined. Germline V lookup: CDR1 SGHAT, CDR2 FQDESV (reference sequence). This CDR3 contains 14 residues. The germline V and J ends were trimmed by 1 base and 5 bases, with 12 bases remaining between them. CDR3 sequence: CASSLVGTSDEQYF. CDR3 DNA sequence: TGTGCCAGCAGCTTAGTCGGCACCTCGGACGAGCAGTACTTC. Full variable domain (rest looked up from reference TRBV11-1 and TRBJ2-7): EAEVAQSPRYKITEKSQAVAFWCDPISGHATLYWYRQILGQGPELLVQFQDESVVDDSQLPKDRFSAERLKGVDSTLKIQPAELGDSAMYLCASSLVGTSDEQYFGPGTRLTVT.

In its sample, this clonotype was seen a few times. The CDR3 sequence: CASSPGQGDFYEQYF. The CDR3 coding sequence is TGTGCCAGCAGCCCTGGACAGGGGGACTTCTACGAGCAGTACTTC. V and J are TRBV9 and TRBJ2-7; 10 nucleotides align to TRBD1. CDR3 length: 15 residues. Losses at the gene ends were 4 bases for V and 3 bases for J; bases not matched to a gene: 7. Germline V gene lookup returns CDR1 SGDLS and CDR2 YYNGEE.

This clonotype was counted at least ten times. The chain carries TRBV20-1 and TRBJ1-2; D is unresolved. The CDR3 totals 9 residues. Germline V gene data show CDR1 as DFQATT and CDR2 as SNEGSKA (reference sequence). V was cut by 6 bases and J by 4 bases, with 3 bases left in between. CDR3 amino acids: CSASYGYTF. The CDR3 bases are TGCAGTGCAAGCTATGGCTACACCTTC.

This clonotype was picked up many times. This chain links TRBV20-1 with TRBJ2-3; 8 positions agree with TRBD2. From germline, CDR1 is DFQATT and CDR2 SNEGSKA (reference sequence). This CDR3 region has 15 residues. J was trimmed by 2 bases and V by 0 bases; bases with no gene match: 4. The CDR3 DNA reads as TGCAGTGCTAGAGATCCTAGCGGGCACACAGATACGCAGTATTTT. It translates to CSARDPSGHTDTQYF.

This clonotype was seen ten or more times. The rearrangement uses TRBV27 and TRBJ1-2; TRBD1 might be the D (5 bases). Trimming pared 7 bases from V and 7 bases from J, leaving 19 bases between. CDR3 length: 14 amino acids. The germline V gene encodes CDR1 MNHEY and CDR2 SMNVEV (reference sequence). CDR3 bases: TGTGCCAGCACTTCTCCCGCGGACGGGGCTGGCTACACCTTC. Protein product: CASTSPADGAGYTF.

This clonotype was seen ten or more times. The chain combines TRBV12-3 or TRBV12-4 with TRBJ1-5; D gene ambiguous. V gave up 1 base and J gave up 6 bases, with 7 bases separating them. The CDR3 sequence is 13 residues long. CDR3 sequence: CASSLVVGQPQHF. The CDR3, as DNA: TGTGCCAGCAGTTTAGTCGTCGGTCAGCCCCAGCATTTT.

This clonotype was seen repeatedly, ten times or more. The chain carries TRBV18 and TRBJ2-7; tentatively, D is TRBD2 (6 bases). V gave up 3 bases and J gave up 0 bases, with 18 bases separating them. The CDR3 is made up of 17 amino acids. In germline, CDR1 is KGHSH, CDR2 LQKENI. CDR3 residues: CASSPSDWTISSYEQYF. CDR3 DNA sequence: TGTGCCAGCTCACCCTCGGACTGGACTATTAGCTCCTACGAGCAGTACTTC.

The sample holds many counts of this clonotype. The chain combines TRBV4-1 with TRBJ2-5, with unresolved D. The CDR3 sequence is 16 residues long. Germline V gene sequence: CDR1 MGHRA, CDR2 YSYEKL. Trimming left V 1 base short and J 4 bases short, with 16 bases between. The CDR3 DNA reads TGCGCCAGCAGCCAAGCCCTATGGGCGCCTGGAGAGACCCAGTACTTC. Encoded protein: CASSQALWAPGETQYF.

The table lists this clonotype with many counts. This chain links TRBV27 with TRBJ1-5; the D is unclear. The CDR3 totals 13 residues. Germline V lookup: CDR1 MNHEY, CDR2 SMNVEV (reference sequence). V was trimmed by 8 bases and J by 7 bases, leaving 15 bases between them. The CDR3 reads CASADGSGQPQHF. The CDR3 nucleotides are TGTGCCAGCGCCGACGGGTCCGGCCAGCCCCAGCATTTT.

This sequence joins TRBV6-1 and TRBJ2-7; unclear D gene. CDR1 is MNHNS and CDR2 is SASEGT in the germline V gene. The V end was cut by 2 bases, the J end by 1 base, with 6 bases between. CDR3 length equals 13 residues. This chain's CDR3 is CASSESPSYEQYF. CDR3 DNA sequence: TGTGCCAGCAGTGAAAGCCCGTCCTACGAGCAGTACTTC.

The chain recombines TRBV12-3 or TRBV12-4 with TRBJ2-5; 8 bases are a match to TRBD2. The trim removed 11 bases at V and 1 base at J, leaving 12 bases unmatched. This CDR3 has 15 amino acids. CDR3: CAHKPPGGGQETQYF. In nucleotides, the CDR3 is TGTGCCCATAAACCTCCGGGGGGGGGCCAAGAGACCCAGTACTTC.

In this sample, this clonotype turned up a few times. This chain uses TRBV5-4 with TRBJ1-2, with D unresolved. This CDR3 comprises 14 residues. Between the trimmed V and J ends, which lost 1 base and 2 bases, there was a span of 9 bases. Germline-derived CDR1 and CDR2 are SGHNT and YYREEE (reference sequence). DNA for the CDR3: TGTGCCAGCAGCTTGTCTAACGGGAACTATGGCTACACCTTC. Protein product: CASSLSNGNYGYTF.

This clonotype was seen many times. V gene TRBV6-5 combines with J gene TRBJ2-5; 7 nucleotides align to TRBD1. V gave up 7 bases and J gave up 5 bases; unmatched junction bases: 10. The CDR3 has 14 residues. Germline lookup yields CDR1 MNHEY and CDR2 SVGAGI. CDR3 region: CASTGTVEEETQYF. DNA for the CDR3: TGTGCCAGCACCGGGACAGTTGAAGAGGAGACCCAGTACTTC.

This clonotype was counted at least ten times. The rearrangement joins TRBV2 to TRBJ1-1, with 9 bases fitting TRBD1. The CDR3 extends over 15 amino acids. With V trimmed by 6 bases and J by 2 bases, 7 bases remained unmatched. The germline V gene has CDR1 SNHLY and CDR2 FYNNEI. The CDR3 coding sequence is TGTGCCAGCAGGAGGGACAGGGATTTAAACACTGAAGCTTTCTTT. This codes for CASRRDRDLNTEAFF.

Ten or more counts support this clonotype. V gene TRBV7-9 combines with J gene TRBJ1-2; possibly TRBD1 for D (5 bases). CDR1 is SEHNR and CDR2 is FQNEAQ in the germline V gene (reference sequence). This CDR3 has 14 amino acids. Trimming removed 5 bases at V and 10 bases at J, with 20 bases between. The CDR3 region is CASSPRGWPDFYTF. The DNA for the CDR3 is TGTGCCAGCAGCCCTCGGGGGTGGCCGGATTTCTACACCTTC.

A remark on this clonotype: The missing conserved phenylalanine or tryptophan at the end of this CDR3 makes a read error likely. J is TRBJ1-2 and V is TRBV24-1; no definite D call. Germline V lookup: CDR1 KGHDR, CDR2 SFDVKD. The CDR3 has 12 amino acids. The CDR3 region has the DNA TGTGCCTCCAGTGATGACGCATATGGCTACACCGTC. Its translation is CASSDDAYGYTV.

This clonotype was counted many times. The chain is built from TRBV6-2 or TRBV6-3 and TRBJ1-5; perhaps TRBD1 as D (6 bases). V was clipped by 0 bases and J by 4 bases, with 13 bases between them. The germline CDR1 and CDR2 sequences are MNHEY and SVGEGT. The CDR3 sequence is 16 residues long. For the CDR3, the DNA is TGTGCCAGCAGTTACTCGAGACAGGCCTTAAATCAGCCCCAGCATTTT. Its translation is CASSYSRQALNQPQHF.

This sequence joins TRBV6-2 or TRBV6-3 and TRBJ1-2; D not resolved. This CDR3 has 13 amino acids. V shed 6 bases and J shed 3 bases, with 11 bases lying between them. Germline V gives CDR1 MNHEY, CDR2 SVGEGT. The CDR3 coding sequence is TGTGCCAGCAGGCAAGGTCTGGACTATGGCTACACCTTC. Protein product: CASRQGLDYGYTF.

This clonotype came up many times. This rearrangement joins TRBV20-1 to TRBJ2-7; 9 bases map to TRBD2. The CDR3 has 15 residues. V dropped 3 bases and J dropped 1; count of bases not matched to a gene: 7. Germline-derived CDR1 and CDR2 are DFQATT and SNEGSKA (reference sequence). The CDR3 DNA sequence: TGCAGTGCTAGCTCTAGCGGGGTTTTTTCCTACGAGCAGTACTTC. This codes for CSASSSGVFSYEQYF.

This clonotype was seen ten or more times. The chain uses TRBV6-2 or TRBV6-3 and TRBJ2-2, with 9 positions matching TRBD2. The CDR3 contains 17 residues. Germline CDR1 reads MNHEY; CDR2 reads SVGEGT. Germline trimming cut 5 bases from V and 1 base from J; bases unmatched to any gene: 8. The CDR3 coding sequence is TGTGCCAGCAGTCGGACGCTAGCGGGGAGGAACACCGGGGAGCTGTTTTTT. Translating it yields CASSRTLAGRNTGELFF.